Each of the 31 T cell receptor beta chains below was sequenced from the same sample in a study of blood T cell repertoires in COVID-19. The protocol was immunoSEQ multiplex PCR, while the TCRdb copy is restricted to in-frame clones and leaves out a portion. The repertoire holds over 250,000 clones, with around 89% as singletons. The material sequenced was peripheral blood. The receptors shown here come from a woman aged 45-59 years with COVID-19, enrolled during active disease.

The V and J genes are TRBV19 and TRBJ2-7; TRBD1 is a possible D gene (5 bases). The length of the CDR3 is 15 residues. Germline-derived CDR1 and CDR2 are LNHDA and SQIVND (reference sequence). Trimming shortened V by 1 base and J by 4 bases, and 14 bases separated the two germline ends. The CDR3 is CASSIGQGYDYEQYF. In nucleotides, the CDR3 is TGTGCCAGTAGTATAGGGCAGGGTTATGATTACGAGCAGTACTTC.

The chain has TRBV4-1 and TRBJ2-3; the match to TRBD2 covers 9 bases. Trimming removed 0 bases from V and 5 bases from J; junction bases left unmatched: 9. Germline lookup yields CDR1 MGHRA and CDR2 YSYEKL. There are 17 residues in the CDR3. Here the CDR3 reads CASSQDPPLAGLDTQYF. CDR3 nucleotides: TGCGCCAGCAGCCAAGACCCCCCCCTAGCGGGATTAGATACGCAGTATTTT.

The rearrangement links TRBV7-2 to TRBJ2-7; TRBD1 matches at 11 bases. CDR1 SGHTA and CDR2 FQGNSA come from the germline V gene. V was clipped by 5 bases and J by 1 base; unmatched bases: 1. The CDR3 has 14 residues. CDR3: CASSRDRGSYEQYF. The CDR3 region has the DNA TGTGCCAGCAGCCGGGACAGGGGGTCCTACGAGCAGTACTTC.

This clone was recorded once. The chain couples TRBV7-8 to TRBJ2-7, with 14 bases aligning to TRBD2. Germline V gene sequence: CDR1 SGHVS, CDR2 FQNEAQ. V shed 3 bases and J 3 bases; nucleotides not matched to a gene: 1. The CDR3 runs to 15 residues. CDR3 sequence (DNA): TGTGCCAGCAGCTTTGGACTAGCGGGAGGCTACGAGCAGTACTTC. Amino acids: CASSFGLAGGYEQYF.

This clone came up once. The chain recombines TRBV7-9 with TRBJ2-2; D is possibly TRBD1 (6 bases). Germline V gene sequence: CDR1 SEHNR, CDR2 FQNEAQ (reference sequence). This CDR3 spans 14 amino acids. The ends were cut back, 5 bases at V and 4 bases at J, with 11 bases in the middle. CDR3 sequence (DNA): TGTGCCAGCAGCCGGACAGCCCTCACCGGGGAGCTGTTTTTT. It translates to CASSRTALTGELFF.

The rearrangement links TRBV5-6 to TRBJ2-7; 7 nucleotides line up with TRBD2. The germline CDR1 and CDR2 sequences are SGHDT and YYEEEE. Losses at the gene ends were 4 bases for V and 2 bases for J; bases not matched to a gene: 9. This CDR3 spans 15 amino acids. The CDR3 bases are TGTGCCAGCAGCGGGGGGGTTAAGGGAGCCTACGAGCAGTACTTC. Encoded protein: CASSGGVKGAYEQYF.

The chain is built from TRBV9 and TRBJ2-3; D unclear. V was pared by 0 bases and J by 0 bases, with 14 bases between. The CDR3 length is 17 residues. Germline CDR1 SGDLS, CDR2 YYNGEE. In nucleotides, the CDR3 is TGTGCCAGCAGCGTAGCTGTGACGGTGACTAGCACAGATACGCAGTATTTT. This sequence encodes CASSVAVTVTSTDTQYF.

This sequence joins TRBV18 and TRBJ2-5; D may be TRBD2 (6 bases). CDR3 length: 15 residues. Germline CDR1 and CDR2: KGHSH and LQKENI. Between the trimmed V and J ends, which lost 2 bases and 4 bases, there was a span of 14 bases. As DNA, the CDR3 is TGTGCCAGCTCACCAGGCGCGGGGTTGGGAGAGACCCAGTACTTC. This encodes CASSPGAGLGETQYF.

The V and J genes are TRBV30 and TRBJ1-6, with D possibly matching TRBD1 (5 bases). The CDR3 has 16 residues. Germline V CDR1 and CDR2: GTSNPN, SVGIG (reference sequence). Trimming took off 2 bases at V and 10 bases at J, with 21 bases between the two ends. Here the CDR3 DNA reads TGTGCCTGGAGTTCCACCCGGGGGGGGATGGACTCACCCCTCCACTTT. Translating it yields CAWSSTRGGMDSPLHF.

The chain couples TRBV3-1 (or the pseudogene TRBV3-2) to TRBJ2-1; D uncertain. This CDR3 is 14 amino acids long. Between the trimmed V and J ends, which lost 0 bases and 5 bases, there was a span of 8 bases. Per germline, CDR1 LGHDT and CDR2 YNNKEL (reference sequence). CDR3 loop: CASSQERRNNEQFF. CDR3 bases: TGTGCCAGCAGCCAAGAGAGGCGAAACAATGAGCAGTTCTTC.

The V and J genes are TRBV10-2 and TRBJ2-7, with D unresolved. The V and J ends lost 4 bases and 3 bases respectively, with 7 bases between them. Germline CDR1 reads WSHSY; CDR2 reads SAAADI. The CDR3 loop spans 12 amino acids. The CDR3 DNA reads TGCGCCAGCAGTGTACATGGCTACGAGCAGTACTTC. Translating gives CASSVHGYEQYF.

The chain couples TRBV10-2 to TRBJ2-7; TRBD2 might be the D (6 bases). The CDR3 has 15 residues. The V end lost 0 bases, the J end lost 2 bases, and 11 bases lay between the germline ends. CDR1 is WSHSY, CDR2 SAAADI, per germline. The DNA of the CDR3 is TGCGCCAGCAGTGAGTCGACGGGACTTCCCTACGAGCAGTACTTC. Translated, it gives CASSESTGLPYEQYF.

The V and J genes are TRBV24-1 and TRBJ2-1, with 7 bases lining up with TRBD1. Trimming cost V 0 bases and J 7 bases; bases outside gene matches: 5. Germline lookup yields CDR1 KGHDR and CDR2 SFDVKD. The length of the CDR3 is 15 residues. CDR3 amino acids: CATSDLQGEHNEQFF. The CDR3 coding sequence is TGTGCCACCAGTGATTTGCAGGGGGAGCATAATGAGCAGTTCTTC.

The chain combines TRBV27 with TRBJ1-5; 7 bases are shared with TRBD1. Germline CDR1 reads MNHEY; CDR2 reads SMNVEV (reference sequence). The J segment lost 0 bases and the V segment lost 6 bases, leaving 5 bases of the junction unmatched. The CDR3 contains 15 residues. CDR3 region: CASRVTGASNQPQHF. Written as DNA, the CDR3 is TGTGCCAGCAGGGTAACAGGGGCTAGCAATCAGCCCCAGCATTTT.

J is TRBJ2-1 and V is TRBV15; TRBD2 is a possible D gene (5 bases). V gave up 4 bases and J gave up 8 bases, with 12 bases separating them. Germline values: CDR1 LNHNV, CDR2 YYDKDF (reference sequence). The CDR3 is 13 residues long. The CDR3 sequence: CATSILARDEQFF. In DNA form, the CDR3 reads TGTGCCACCAGCATTCTAGCTAGGGATGAGCAGTTCTTC.

This sequence joins TRBV6-6 and TRBJ2-1, with 12 bases matching TRBD2. The CDR3 is made up of 15 amino acids. CDR1 is MNHNY and CDR2 is SVGAGI in the germline V gene (reference sequence). J was trimmed by 2 bases and V by 6 bases; bases with no gene match: 2. CDR3 loop: CASRLAGGPYNEQFF. CDR3 DNA: TGTGCCAGCAGACTAGCGGGAGGCCCCTACAATGAGCAGTTCTTC.

This rearrangement joins TRBV10-3 to TRBJ2-1; no firm D call. V lost 6 bases and J 9 bases, leaving 18 bases between the germline ends. CDR1 and CDR2 from the germline V gene are ENHRY and SYGVKD. The CDR3 covers 14 residues. The CDR3 sequence is CAISPKEQGGEQFF. The DNA for the CDR3 is TGTGCCATCAGCCCCAAGGAGCAAGGTGGTGAGCAGTTCTTC.

The chain uses TRBV29-1 and TRBJ2-5; 7 nucleotides line up with TRBD1. V was pared by 6 bases and J by 2 bases, with 12 bases of the junction left unmatched. Germline V lookup: CDR1 SQVTM, CDR2 ANQGSEA. This CDR3 contains 15 residues. This chain's CDR3 is CSVRPGTVTQETQYF. The CDR3 DNA is TGCAGCGTCCGGCCCGGGACAGTAACACAAGAGACCCAGTACTTC.

This chain connects TRBV5-6 to TRBJ2-1; no firm D call. Germline values: CDR1 SGHDT, CDR2 YYEEEE. The CDR3 runs to 16 residues. Trimming cost V 2 bases and J 1 base, with 13 bases left between them. This CDR3 reads CASSLRRSKSYNEQFF. In nucleotides, the CDR3 is TGTGCCAGCAGCTTACGGCGTAGCAAATCCTACAATGAGCAGTTCTTC.

The V call is TRBV19, the J call TRBJ2-2; D might be TRBD1 (5 bases). The germline CDR1 and CDR2 sequences are LNHDA and SQIVND (reference sequence). V lost 5 bases, J lost 0 bases, and 10 bases lay in between. CDR3 length equals 15 residues. CDR3: CASSPRTSNTGELFF. The CDR3 DNA follows: TGTGCCAGTAGTCCACGGACATCGAACACCGGGGAGCTGTTTTTT.

The rearrangement links TRBV11-2 to TRBJ2-6; a possible D gene is TRBD1 (6 bases). This CDR3 region has 15 residues. From germline, CDR1 is SGHAT and CDR2 FQNNGV. Trimming took 3 bases from V and 0 from J, leaving 6 bases between them. The CDR3 reads CASSLDSSGANVLTF. The CDR3 coding sequence is TGTGCCAGCAGCTTGGACAGCTCTGGGGCCAACGTCCTGACTTTC.

The V call is TRBV18, the J call TRBJ1-5, with TRBD1 matching over 7 bases. The CDR3 runs 14 residues. Germline CDR1 is KGHSH and CDR2 is LQKENI. V lost 8 bases, J lost 4 bases, and 8 bases stayed unmatched. The CDR3 DNA reads TGTGCCAGCGCGGGGACAGTAAAAAATCAGCCCCAGCATTTT. Its translation: CASAGTVKNQPQHF. Full variable domain (remainder filled in from reference TRBV18 and TRBJ1-5): NAGVMQNPRHLVRRRGQEARLRCSPMKGHSHVYWYRQLPEEGLKFMVYLQKENIIDESGMPKERFSAEFPKEGPSILRIQQVVRGDSAAYFCASAGTVKNQPQHFGDGTRLSIL.

In this sample, this clone turned up once. The chain is built from TRBV6-4 and TRBJ2-3; 7 bases align to TRBD2. With 2 bases clipped from V and 3 bases from J, the junction kept 8 bases outside the gene matches. Germline V CDR1 and CDR2: MRHNA, SNTAGT. The CDR3 covers 16 residues. This CDR3 reads CASSDAFGGSTDTQYF. CDR3 DNA sequence: TGTGCCAGCAGTGACGCGTTCGGGGGGTCTACAGATACGCAGTATTTT.

The rearrangement uses TRBV11-3 and TRBJ1-1; TRBD1 aligns across 9 bases. CDR1 is SGHNT, CDR2 YENEEA, per germline. Trimming at V came to 4 bases and at J to 4 bases, leaving 1 base not matched to a gene. The CDR3 is 13 residues long. Here the CDR3 DNA reads TGTGCCAGCAGCTCGGGACAGGGCACTGAAGCTTTCTTT. It yields the protein CASSSGQGTEAFF.

The rearrangement joins TRBV7-9 to TRBJ1-3, with D unclear. Trimming took off 5 bases at V and 0 bases at J, with 8 bases between the two ends. This CDR3 is built from 14 residues. CDR1 is SEHNR, CDR2 FQNEAQ, per germline (reference sequence). The CDR3 protein is CASSQTFSGNTIYF. The CDR3 nucleotides read TGTGCCAGCAGCCAGACATTCTCTGGAAACACCATATATTTT.

The chain employs TRBV29-1 and TRBJ2-7, with 7 bases that match TRBD2. CDR1 SQVTM and CDR2 ANQGSEA come from the germline V gene. V gave up 8 bases and J gave up 7 bases; unmatched junction bases: 14. The CDR3 extends over 13 amino acids. As DNA, the CDR3 is TGCAGCACCCCCGGCCGGGGAGGGATGGAGCAGTACTTC. Residues: CSTPGRGGMEQYF.

This clone was counted a few times. The chain uses TRBV3-1 (or the pseudogene TRBV3-2) and TRBJ2-2, with a tentative D call TRBD2 (5 bases). CDR1 LGHDT and CDR2 YNNKEL come from the germline V gene (reference sequence). The CDR3 is 14 amino acids. V lost 3 bases, J lost 6 bases, and 11 bases lay in between. CDR3 nucleotides: TGTGCCAGCAGCCACCGGGGTGGGGCCGGGGAGCTGTTTTTT. It specifies CASSHRGGAGELFF.

This chain connects TRBV19 to TRBJ1-1; 7 nucleotides agree with TRBD1. Germline CDR1 is LNHDA and CDR2 is SQIVND (reference sequence). The V gene end was trimmed by 7 bases and the J gene end by 1 base; junction bases not matched to a gene: 9. The CDR3 length is 15 residues. Here the CDR3 reads CASTITGTENTEAFF. The CDR3 DNA is TGTGCCAGTACAATCACCGGGACAGAGAACACTGAAGCTTTCTTT.

This chain connects TRBV12-5 to TRBJ2-7, with D possibly being TRBD1 (5 bases). Trimming took 4 bases from V and 3 from J, leaving 13 bases between them. This CDR3 region has 14 residues. Germline CDR1 reads LGHNT; CDR2 reads FRNRAP. The DNA of the CDR3 is TGTGCTAGTGGTTCCCCCAGGGATTACTACGAGCAGTACTTC. This gives the protein CASGSPRDYYEQYF. The variable domain in full, with the rest retrieved from reference TRBV12-5 and TRBJ2-7, is DARVTQTPRHKVTEMGQEVTMRCQPILGHNTVFWYRQTMMQGLELLAYFRNRAPLDDSGMPKDRFSAEMPDATLATLKIQPSEPRDSAVYFCASGSPRDYYEQYFGPGTRLTVT.

CDR3 sequence reads: CAISESGQGSEQYF. The CDR3 nucleotides are TGTGCCATCAGTGAGTCGGGACAGGGCTCCGAGCAGTACTTC. This chain uses TRBV10-3 with TRBJ2-7, with TRBD1 matching 9 bases. V shed 0 bases, J shed 6 bases, and the junction held 3 bases outside the gene matches. CDR1 and CDR2 from the germline V gene are ENHRY and SYGVKD. The CDR3 runs to 14 residues.

This chain uses TRBV27 with TRBJ1-2, with D perhaps TRBD1 (6 bases). V was shortened by 0 bases and J by 9 bases, with 20 bases between the two germline ends. The CDR3 runs to 16 residues. CDR1 is MNHEY, CDR2 SMNVEV, per germline (reference sequence). CDR3 protein: CASSLSPAGAPRSYTF. The CDR3 DNA sequence: TGTGCCAGCAGTTTATCTCCTGCAGGGGCTCCCCGCAGCTACACCTTC.